This T cell receptor beta chain stems from a study of cytomegalovirus exposure and HLA in healthy donors. Study conclusions and caveats: The classifier reportedly diagnosed cytomegalovirus status with high sensitivity and specificity.

The data were produced by immunoSEQ multiplex PCR, yet TCRdb's version contains in-frame clones alone and is incomplete. The data hold 150,000 to 200,000 clones, with 80% to 85% observed a single time. As concerns this clone: Its antigen remains unknown.

Looked up from germline, CDR1 is PRHDT and CDR2 is FYEKMQ (reference sequence). This CDR3 is 14 amino acids long. With 0 bases clipped from V and 8 bases from J, the junction kept 0 bases outside the gene matches. The V call is TRBV13, the J call TRBJ1-6, with 8 bases fitting TRBD1. This receptor was taken from a woman aged 18-29 years in good health and CMV-seropositive. The material sequenced was PBMCs. The CDR3 sequence: CASSLGDRDSPLHF. As DNA, the CDR3 is TGTGCCAGCAGCTTAGGGGACAGGGATTCACCCCTCCACTTT.